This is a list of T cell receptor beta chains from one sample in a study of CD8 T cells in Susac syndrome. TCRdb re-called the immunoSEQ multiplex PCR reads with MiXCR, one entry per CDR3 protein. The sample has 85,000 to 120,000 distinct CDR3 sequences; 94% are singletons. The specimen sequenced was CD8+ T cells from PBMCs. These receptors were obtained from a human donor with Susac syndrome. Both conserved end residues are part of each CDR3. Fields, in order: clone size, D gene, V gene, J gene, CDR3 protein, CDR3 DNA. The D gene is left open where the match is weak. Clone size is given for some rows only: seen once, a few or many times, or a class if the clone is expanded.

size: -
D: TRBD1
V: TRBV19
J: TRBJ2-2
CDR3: CASSSPGQGITGELFF
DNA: TGTGCCAGTAGTTCCCCGGGACAGGGGATAACCGGGGAGCTGTTTTTT

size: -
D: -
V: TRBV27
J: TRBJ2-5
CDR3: CASSWDYQETQYF
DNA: TGTGCCAGCAGTTGGGACTACCAAGAGACCCAGTACTTC

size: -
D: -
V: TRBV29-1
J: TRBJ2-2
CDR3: CSVGPNTGELFF
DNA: TGCAGCGTTGGTCCGAACACCGGGGAGCTGTTTTTT

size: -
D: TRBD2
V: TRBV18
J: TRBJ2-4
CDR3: CASSPGGTIKTIQYF
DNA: TGTGCCAGCTCGCCCGGGGGGACGATAAAAACCATTCAGTACTTC

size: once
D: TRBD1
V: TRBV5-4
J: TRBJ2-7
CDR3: CASSSAQGADEQYF
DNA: TGTGCCAGCAGCTCGGCCCAGGGGGCGGACGAGCAGTACTTC

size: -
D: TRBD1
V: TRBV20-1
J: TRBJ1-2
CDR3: CSAKQGTYGYTF
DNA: TGCAGTGCTAAACAGGGGACCTATGGCTACACCTTC

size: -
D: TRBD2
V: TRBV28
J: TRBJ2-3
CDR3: CASRATGGTTDTQYF
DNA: TGTGCCAGCAGAGCCACCGGGGGGACCACAGATACGCAGTATTTT

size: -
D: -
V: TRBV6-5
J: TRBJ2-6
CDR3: CASSWQATGANVLTF
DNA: TGTGCCAGCTCTTGGCAGGCCACTGGGGCCAACGTCCTGACTTTC

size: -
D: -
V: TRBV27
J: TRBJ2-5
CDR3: CASSPLLQETQYF
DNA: TGTGCCAGCAGTCCCCTACTACAAGAGACCCAGTACTTC

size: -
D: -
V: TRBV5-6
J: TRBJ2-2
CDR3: CASSLEVGELFF
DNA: TGTGCCAGCAGCTTGGAAGTCGGGGAGCTGTTTTTT

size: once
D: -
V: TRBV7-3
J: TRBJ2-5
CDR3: CASSLMGQTQYF
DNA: TGTGCCAGCAGCTTAATGGGGCAGACCCAGTACTTC

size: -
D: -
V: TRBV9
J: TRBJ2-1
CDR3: CASSDLAHEQFF
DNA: TGTGCCAGCAGCGACCTAGCCCATGAGCAGTTCTTC

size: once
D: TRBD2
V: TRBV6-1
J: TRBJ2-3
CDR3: CASSGLAGGQGTDTQYF
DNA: TGTGCCAGCAGCGGACTAGCGGGGGGACAAGGCACAGATACGCAGTATTTT

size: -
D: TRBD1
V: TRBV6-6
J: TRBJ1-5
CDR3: CASSQGTGGLQPQHF
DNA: TGTGCCAGCAGTCAAGGGACAGGGGGTCTTCAGCCCCAGCATTTT

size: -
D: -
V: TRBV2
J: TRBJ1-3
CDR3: CASSVDGNFGNTIYF
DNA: TGTGCCAGCAGTGTTGACGGAAACTTTGGAAACACCATATATTTT

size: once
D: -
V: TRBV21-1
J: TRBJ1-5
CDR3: CASTQMGGQPQHF
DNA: TGTGCCAGCACCCAAATGGGGGGGCAGCCCCAGCATTTT

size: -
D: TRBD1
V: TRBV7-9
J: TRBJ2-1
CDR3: CASSLGTGLFF
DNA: TGTGCCAGCAGCTTAGGGACAGGGCTTTTCTTC

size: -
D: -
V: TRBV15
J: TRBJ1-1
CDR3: CATRAPATGNTEAFF
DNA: TGTGCCACCAGAGCACCTGCGACAGGCAACACTGAAGCTTTCTTT

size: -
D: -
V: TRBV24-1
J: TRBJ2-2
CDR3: CATSDSKAPGELFF
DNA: TGTGCCACCAGTGATTCTAAGGCCCCCGGGGAGCTGTTTTTT

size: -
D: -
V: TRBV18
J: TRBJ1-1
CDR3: CASSPSRNSNTEAFF
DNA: TGTGCCAGCTCACCGTCCCGAAACTCGAACACTGAAGCTTTCTTT

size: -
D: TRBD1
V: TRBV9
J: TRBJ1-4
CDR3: CASSGPDRGNEKLFF
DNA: TGTGCCAGCAGCGGACCTGACAGGGGTAATGAAAAACTGTTTTTT

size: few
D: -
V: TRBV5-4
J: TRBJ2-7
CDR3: CASSARGDSYEQYF
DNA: TGTGCCAGCAGCGCCCGAGGGGACTCCTACGAGCAGTACTTC

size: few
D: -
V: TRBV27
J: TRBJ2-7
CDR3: CASSLTESYEQYF
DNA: TGTGCCAGCAGTTTGACAGAGTCCTACGAGCAGTACTTC

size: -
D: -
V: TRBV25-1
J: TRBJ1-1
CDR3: CASSVGPNTEAFF
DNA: TGTGCCAGCAGTGTAGGACCCAACACTGAAGCTTTCTTT

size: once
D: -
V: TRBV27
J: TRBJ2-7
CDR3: CASSAGSPIEQYF
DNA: TGTGCCAGCAGTGCGGGATCCCCCATCGAGCAGTACTTC

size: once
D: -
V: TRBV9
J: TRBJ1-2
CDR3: CASSVAGGSYGYTF
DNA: TGTGCCAGCAGCGTAGCTGGGGGTTCCTATGGCTACACCTTC

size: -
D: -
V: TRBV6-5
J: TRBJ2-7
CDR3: CASGFEGTEQYF
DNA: TGTGCCAGCGGATTCGAGGGGACCGAGCAGTACTTC

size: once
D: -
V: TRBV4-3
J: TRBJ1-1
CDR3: CASSQGIEAFF
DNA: TGCGCCAGCAGCCAAGGGATTGAAGCTTTCTTT

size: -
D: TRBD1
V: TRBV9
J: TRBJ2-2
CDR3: CASSSAGGGELFF
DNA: TGTGCCAGCAGCTCAGCAGGGGGCGGGGAGCTGTTTTTT

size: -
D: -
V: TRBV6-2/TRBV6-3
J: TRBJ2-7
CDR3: CAVQDTYEQYF
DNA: TGTGCCGTCCAGGATACCTACGAGCAGTACTTC

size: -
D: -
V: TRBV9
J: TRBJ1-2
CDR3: CASSGPGGPGYTF
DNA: TGTGCCAGCAGCGGCCCCGGGGGGCCCGGCTACACCTTC

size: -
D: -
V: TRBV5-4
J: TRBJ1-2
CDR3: CASSLEIDSQAAEDGYTF
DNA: TGTGCCAGCAGCTTGGAAATCGATAGCCAGGCCGCCGAGGATGGCTACACCTTC

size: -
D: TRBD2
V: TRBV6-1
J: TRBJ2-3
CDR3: CASRGLAGGPDTQYF
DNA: TGTGCCAGCAGGGGACTAGCGGGGGGGCCAGATACGCAGTATTTT

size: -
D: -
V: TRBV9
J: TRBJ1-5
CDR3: CASSPNSNQPQHF
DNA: TGTGCCAGCAGCCCCAATAGCAATCAGCCCCAGCATTTT

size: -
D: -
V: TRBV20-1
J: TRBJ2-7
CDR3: CSARTGGSYEQYF
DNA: TGCAGTGCTAGGACCGGGGGTAGCTACGAGCAGTACTTC

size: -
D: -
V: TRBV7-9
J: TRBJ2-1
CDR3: CASSFPPTEEQFF
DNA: TGTGCCAGCAGCTTTCCCCCGACCGAGGAGCAGTTCTTC

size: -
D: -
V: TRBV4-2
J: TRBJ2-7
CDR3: CASSHNRGDYEQYF
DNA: TGTGCCAGCAGCCACAATAGGGGAGACTACGAGCAGTACTTC

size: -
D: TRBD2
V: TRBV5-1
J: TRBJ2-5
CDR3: CASSLKLGLAGHQETQYF
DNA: TGCGCCAGCAGCTTGAAGCTTGGACTAGCGGGGCACCAAGAGACCCAGTACTTC

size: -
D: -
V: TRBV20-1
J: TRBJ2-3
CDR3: CSALSPEGQPLTDTQYF
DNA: TGCAGTGCCCTAAGCCCGGAGGGACAGCCTCTCACAGATACGCAGTATTTT

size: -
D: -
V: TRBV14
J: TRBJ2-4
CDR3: CASSQSSGAKNIQYF
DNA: TGTGCCAGCAGCCAGTCATCGGGGGCCAAAAACATTCAGTACTTC

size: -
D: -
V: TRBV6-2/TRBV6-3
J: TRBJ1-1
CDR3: CASSYSAVDAFF
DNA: TGTGCCAGCAGTTATAGCGCGGTGGATGCTTTCTTT

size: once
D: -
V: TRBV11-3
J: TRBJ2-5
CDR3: CASSARGEETQYF
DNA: TGTGCCAGCAGCGCCCGGGGTGAAGAGACCCAGTACTTC

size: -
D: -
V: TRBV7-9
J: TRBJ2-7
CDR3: CASSLSFEQYF
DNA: TGTGCCAGCAGCCTATCTTTCGAGCAGTACTTC

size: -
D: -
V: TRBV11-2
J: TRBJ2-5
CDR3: CASSLEGHQETQYF
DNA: TGTGCCAGCAGCTTAGAAGGACACCAAGAGACCCAGTACTTC

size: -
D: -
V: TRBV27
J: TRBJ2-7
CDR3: CASSIGVSSYEQYF
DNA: TGTGCCAGCAGCATAGGGGTAAGCTCCTACGAGCAGTACTTC